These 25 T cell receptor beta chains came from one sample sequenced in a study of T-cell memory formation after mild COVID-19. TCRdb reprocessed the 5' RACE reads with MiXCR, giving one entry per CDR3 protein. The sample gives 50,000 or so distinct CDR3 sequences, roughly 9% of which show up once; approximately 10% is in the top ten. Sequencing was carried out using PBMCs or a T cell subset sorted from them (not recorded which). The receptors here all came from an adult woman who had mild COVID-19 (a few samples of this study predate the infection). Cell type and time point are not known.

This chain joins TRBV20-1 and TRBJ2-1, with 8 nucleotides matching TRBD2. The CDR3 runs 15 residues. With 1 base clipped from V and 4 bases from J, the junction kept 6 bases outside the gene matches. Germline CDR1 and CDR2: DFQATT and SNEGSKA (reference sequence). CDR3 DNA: TGCAGTGCTAGAGGCGGACTAGCCCGATACAATGAGCAGTTCTTC. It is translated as CSARGGLARYNEQFF.

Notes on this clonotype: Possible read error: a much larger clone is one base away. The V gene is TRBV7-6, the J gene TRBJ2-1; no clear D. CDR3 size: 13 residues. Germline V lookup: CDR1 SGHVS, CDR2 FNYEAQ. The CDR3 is CDSSFTLPGEQFF. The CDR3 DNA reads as TGTGACAGCAGCTTTACTTTGCCAGGCGAGCAGTTCTTC.

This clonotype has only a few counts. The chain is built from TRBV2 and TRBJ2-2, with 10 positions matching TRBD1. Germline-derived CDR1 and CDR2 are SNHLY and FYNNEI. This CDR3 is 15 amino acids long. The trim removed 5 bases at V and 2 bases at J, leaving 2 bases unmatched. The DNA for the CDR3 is TGTGCCAGCAGTCGGACAGGGGGAAACACCGGGGAGCTGTTTTTT. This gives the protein CASSRTGGNTGELFF.

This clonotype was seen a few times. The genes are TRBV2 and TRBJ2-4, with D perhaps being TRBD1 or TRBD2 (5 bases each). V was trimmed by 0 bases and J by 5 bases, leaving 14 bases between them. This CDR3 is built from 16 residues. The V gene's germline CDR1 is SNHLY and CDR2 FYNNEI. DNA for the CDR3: TGTGCCAGCAGTGAAGCCCTAGGGGTGGGGGAAAACATTCAGTACTTC. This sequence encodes CASSEALGVGENIQYF.

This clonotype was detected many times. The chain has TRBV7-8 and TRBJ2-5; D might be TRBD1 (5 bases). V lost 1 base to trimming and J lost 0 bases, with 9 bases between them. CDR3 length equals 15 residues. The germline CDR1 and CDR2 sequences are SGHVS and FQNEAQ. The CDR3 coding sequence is TGTGCCAGCAGCTTAGTGGGCAGGGACCAAGAGACCCAGTACTTC. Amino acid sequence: CASSLVGRDQETQYF.

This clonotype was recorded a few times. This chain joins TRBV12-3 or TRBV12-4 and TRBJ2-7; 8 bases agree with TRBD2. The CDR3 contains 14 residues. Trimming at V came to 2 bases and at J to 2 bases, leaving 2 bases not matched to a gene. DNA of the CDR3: TGTGCCAGCAGTTTAAACGGGGGGGCCTACGAGCAGTACTTC. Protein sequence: CASSLNGGAYEQYF.

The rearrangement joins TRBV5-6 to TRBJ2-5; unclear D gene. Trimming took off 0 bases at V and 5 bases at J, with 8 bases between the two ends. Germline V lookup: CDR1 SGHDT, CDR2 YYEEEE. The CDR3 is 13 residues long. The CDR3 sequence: CASSLDRVETQYF. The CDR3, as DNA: TGTGCCAGCAGCTTGGATAGGGTTGAGACCCAGTACTTC.

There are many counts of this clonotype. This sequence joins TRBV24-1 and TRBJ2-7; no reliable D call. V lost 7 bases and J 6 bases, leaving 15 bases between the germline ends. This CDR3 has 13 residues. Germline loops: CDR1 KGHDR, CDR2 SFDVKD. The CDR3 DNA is TGTGCCACCAGCCGCGCCAGAGGATTCGAGCAGTACTTC. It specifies CATSRARGFEQYF.

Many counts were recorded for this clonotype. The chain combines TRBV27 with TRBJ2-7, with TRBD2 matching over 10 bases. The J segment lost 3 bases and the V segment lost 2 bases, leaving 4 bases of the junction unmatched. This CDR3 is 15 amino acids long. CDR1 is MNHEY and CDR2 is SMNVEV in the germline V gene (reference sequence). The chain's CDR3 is CASSLLAGAFYEQYF. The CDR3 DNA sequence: TGTGCCAGCAGTTTACTAGCGGGGGCCTTCTACGAGCAGTACTTC.

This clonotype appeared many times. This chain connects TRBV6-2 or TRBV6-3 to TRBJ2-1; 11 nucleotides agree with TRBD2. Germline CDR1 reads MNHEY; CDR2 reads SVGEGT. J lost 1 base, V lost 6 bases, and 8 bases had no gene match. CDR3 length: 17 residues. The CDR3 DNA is TGTGCCAGCAGGGCACTAGGACTAGCGGGTTCCTACAATGAGCAGTTCTTC. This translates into CASRALGLAGSYNEQFF.

CDR3 protein: CAISELGGITDTQYF. The CDR3 DNA follows: TGTGCCATCAGTGAATTGGGGGGAATCACAGATACGCAGTATTTT. The rearrangement uses TRBV10-3 and TRBJ2-3; perhaps TRBD2 as D (6 bases). Trimming removed 3 bases from V and 2 bases from J, with 12 bases in between. Germline V CDR1 and CDR2: ENHRY, SYGVKD. The CDR3 contains 15 residues.

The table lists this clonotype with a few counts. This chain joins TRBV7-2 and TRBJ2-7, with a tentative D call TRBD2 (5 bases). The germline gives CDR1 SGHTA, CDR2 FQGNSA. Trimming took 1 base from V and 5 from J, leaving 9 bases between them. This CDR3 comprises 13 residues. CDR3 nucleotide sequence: TGTGCCAGCAGCTTAGTATGGGGAGACGAGCAGTACTTC. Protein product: CASSLVWGDEQYF.

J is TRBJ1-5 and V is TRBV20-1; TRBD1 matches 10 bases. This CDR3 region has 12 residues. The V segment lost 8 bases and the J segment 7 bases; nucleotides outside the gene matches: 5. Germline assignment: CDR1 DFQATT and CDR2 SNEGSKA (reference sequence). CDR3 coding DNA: TGCAGTATGGGGACAGGGGAGCAGCCCCAGCATTTT. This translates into CSMGTGEQPQHF.

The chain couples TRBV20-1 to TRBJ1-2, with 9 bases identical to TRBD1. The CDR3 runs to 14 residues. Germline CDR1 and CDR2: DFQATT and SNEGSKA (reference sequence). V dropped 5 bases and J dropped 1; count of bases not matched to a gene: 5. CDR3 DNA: TGCAGTGCTCCCTACAGGGGGCGTAACTATGGCTACACCTTC. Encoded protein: CSAPYRGRNYGYTF.

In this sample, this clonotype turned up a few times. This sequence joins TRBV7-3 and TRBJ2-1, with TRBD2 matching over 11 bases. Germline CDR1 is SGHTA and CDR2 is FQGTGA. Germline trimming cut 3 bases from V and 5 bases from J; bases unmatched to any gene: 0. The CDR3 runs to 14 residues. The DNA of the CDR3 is TGTGCCAGCAGCTTGGGACTAGCGGACAATGAGCAGTTCTTC. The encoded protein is CASSLGLADNEQFF.

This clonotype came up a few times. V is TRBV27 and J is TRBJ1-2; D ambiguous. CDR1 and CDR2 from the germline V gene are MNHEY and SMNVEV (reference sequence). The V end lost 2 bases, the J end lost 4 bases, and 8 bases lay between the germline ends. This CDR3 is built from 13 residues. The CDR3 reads CASSLNSFYGYTF. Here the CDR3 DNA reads TGTGCCAGCAGTTTAAACAGTTTCTATGGCTACACCTTC.

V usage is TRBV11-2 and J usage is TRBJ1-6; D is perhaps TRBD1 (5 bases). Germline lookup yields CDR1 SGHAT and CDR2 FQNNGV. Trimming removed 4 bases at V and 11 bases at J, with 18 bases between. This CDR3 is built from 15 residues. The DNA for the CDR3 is TGTGCCAGCAGCTCTGGGGCCGGCCCGGGGGCACCCCTCCACTTT. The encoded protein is CASSSGAGPGAPLHF.

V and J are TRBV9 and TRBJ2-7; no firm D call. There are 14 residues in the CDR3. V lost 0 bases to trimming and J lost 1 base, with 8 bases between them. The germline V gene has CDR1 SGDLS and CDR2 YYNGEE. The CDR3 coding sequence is TGTGCCAGCAGCGTAGGTCCGGGTTCCTACGAGCAGTACTTC. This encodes CASSVGPGSYEQYF.

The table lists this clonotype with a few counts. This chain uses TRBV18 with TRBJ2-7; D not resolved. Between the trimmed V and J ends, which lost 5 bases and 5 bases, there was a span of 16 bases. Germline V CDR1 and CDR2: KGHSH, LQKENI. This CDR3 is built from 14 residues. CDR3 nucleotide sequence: TGTGCCAGCTCATCAGGCCCCCAAGGCAACGAGCAGTACTTC. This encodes CASSSGPQGNEQYF.

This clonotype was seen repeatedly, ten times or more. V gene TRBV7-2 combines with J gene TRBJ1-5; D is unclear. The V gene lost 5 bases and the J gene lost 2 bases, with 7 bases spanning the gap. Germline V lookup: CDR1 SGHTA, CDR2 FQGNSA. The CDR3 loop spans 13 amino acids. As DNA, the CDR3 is TGTGCCAGCAGCGTCCGGGGCAATCAGCCCCAGCATTTT. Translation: CASSVRGNQPQHF. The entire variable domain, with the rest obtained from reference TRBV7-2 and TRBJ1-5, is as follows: GAGVSQSPSNKVTEKGKDVELRCDPISGHTALYWYRQSLGQGLEFLIYFQGNSAPDKSGLPSDRFSAERTGGSVSTLTIQRTQQEDSAVYLCASSVRGNQPQHFGDGTRLSIL.

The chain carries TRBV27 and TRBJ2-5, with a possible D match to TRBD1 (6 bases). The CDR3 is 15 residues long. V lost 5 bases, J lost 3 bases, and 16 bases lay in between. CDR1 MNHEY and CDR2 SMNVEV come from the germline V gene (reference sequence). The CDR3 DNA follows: TGTGCCAGCAGTCAACAGGGTACCCGGAAAGAGACCCAGTACTTC. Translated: CASSQQGTRKETQYF.

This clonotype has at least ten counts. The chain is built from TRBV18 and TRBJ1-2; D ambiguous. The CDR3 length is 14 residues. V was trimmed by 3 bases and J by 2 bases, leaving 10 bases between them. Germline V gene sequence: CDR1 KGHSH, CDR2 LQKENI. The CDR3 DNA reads TGTGCCAGCTCACCTATGGCAGAGAACTATGGCTACACCTTC. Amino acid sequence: CASSPMAENYGYTF. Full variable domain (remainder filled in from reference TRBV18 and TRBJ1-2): NAGVMQNPRHLVRRRGQEARLRCSPMKGHSHVYWYRQLPEEGLKFMVYLQKENIIDESGMPKERFSAEFPKEGPSILRIQQVVRGDSAAYFCASSPMAENYGYTFGSGTRLTVV.

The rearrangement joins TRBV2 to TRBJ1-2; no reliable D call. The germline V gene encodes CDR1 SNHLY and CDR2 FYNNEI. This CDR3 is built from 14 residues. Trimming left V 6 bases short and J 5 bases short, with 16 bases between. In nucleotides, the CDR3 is TGTGCCAGCAGCCCACAACGGGAGATTTATGGCTACACCTTC. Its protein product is CASSPQREIYGYTF.

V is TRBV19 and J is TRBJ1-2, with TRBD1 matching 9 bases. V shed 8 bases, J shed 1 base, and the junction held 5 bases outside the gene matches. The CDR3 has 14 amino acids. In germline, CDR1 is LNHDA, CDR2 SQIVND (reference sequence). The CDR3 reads CASGTGQGNYGYTF. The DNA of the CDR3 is TGTGCCAGTGGAACGGGACAGGGTAACTATGGCTACACCTTC.

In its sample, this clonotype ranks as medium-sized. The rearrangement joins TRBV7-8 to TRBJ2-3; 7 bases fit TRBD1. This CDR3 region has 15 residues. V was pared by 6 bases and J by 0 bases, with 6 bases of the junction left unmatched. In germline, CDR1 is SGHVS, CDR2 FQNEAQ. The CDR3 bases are TGTGCCAGCAGACAAACGGGACAGAGCACAGATACGCAGTATTTT. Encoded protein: CASRQTGQSTDTQYF.